Presented here are 5 T cell receptor beta chains from one specimen sequenced in a study of shared clonotypes between healthy human individuals. Assay used: immunoSEQ multiplex PCR; TCRdb lists only in-frame clones, some missing. The sample lists roughly 500,000 clones; around 80% were seen once. Sequencing input: PBMCs. The receptors stem from a middle-aged woman in good health. Some clones in this sample may be carry-over from other donors' samples.

The V call is TRBV27, the J call TRBJ2-7; D not certain. Per germline, CDR1 MNHEY and CDR2 SMNVEV (reference sequence). The V end was cut by 1 base, the J end by 0 bases, with 10 bases between. The CDR3 has 15 residues. The CDR3 spells CASSLYAENSYEQYF. CDR3 DNA sequence: TGTGCCAGCAGTTTATATGCTGAAAACTCCTACGAGCAGTACTTC.

This chain joins TRBV30 and TRBJ2-1; the match to TRBD2 covers 9 bases. Germline trimming cut 0 bases from V and 9 bases from J; bases unmatched to any gene: 9. The CDR3 has 15 residues. The germline gives CDR1 GTSNPN, CDR2 SVGIG (reference sequence). The CDR3, as DNA: TGTGCCTGGAGTGTACTCGGGCGGGAGGGTGGTGAGCAGTTCTTC. It codes for CAWSVLGREGGEQFF.

With regard to this clone: At one end, the junction sequence differs from germline, possibly due to a read error. The same CDR3 arises from other DNA sequences in this sample as well. J is TRBJ2-2 and V is TRBV2; TRBD1 matches 8 bases. Germline V gene data show CDR1 as SNHLY and CDR2 as FYNNEI. There are 14 residues in the CDR3. CDR3 bases: TGCGCCAGCAGAGACAGGGGAAGCACCGGGGAGCTGTTTTTT. Encoded protein: CASRDRGSTGELFF.

V usage is TRBV11-2 and J usage is TRBJ2-3; 11 bases line up with TRBD2. Germline trimming cut 3 bases from V and 5 bases from J; bases unmatched to any gene: 4. The CDR3 covers 15 residues. Per germline, CDR1 SGHAT and CDR2 FQNNGV. CDR3 coding DNA: TGTGCCAGCAGCTTTTTACTAGCGGGAGAAGATACGCAGTATTTT. Translating gives CASSFLLAGEDTQYF.

The chain combines TRBV6-1 with TRBJ1-2, with 7 positions matching TRBD1. J was trimmed by 5 bases and V by 1 base; bases with no gene match: 4. This CDR3 is built from 14 residues. Germline CDR1 MNHNS, CDR2 SASEGT. CDR3 coding DNA: TGTGCCAGCAGTGAAGGGGGACAGCGTTATGGCTACACCTTC. Translation: CASSEGGQRYGYTF.